These 25 T cell receptor beta chains share one sample of origin, sequenced in a study of blood T cells in healthy people across ages. A sample-barcoded 5' primer and a J-beta primer mix were used in a second PCR of roughly 7 to 11 cycles. MiXCR was run by TCRdb on the 5' RACE reads, yielding one entry per CDR3 protein. The sample consists of a few hundred thousand distinct CDR3 sequences, roughly 26% of them appearing once. The sample consisted of blood. The receptors stem from a woman in her 70s in good health.

The V and J genes are TRBV7-2 and TRBJ2-7, with D unresolved. Trimming removed 1 base at V and 7 bases at J, with 8 bases between. From germline, CDR1 is SGHTA and CDR2 FQGNSA. CDR3 length: 12 amino acids. The CDR3 loop reads CASSLGRQEQYF. The CDR3 nucleotides read TGTGCCAGCAGCTTAGGAAGGCAAGAGCAGTACTTC.

The count of this clonotype is one. The chain carries TRBV7-6 and TRBJ1-3, with D unresolved. V was pared by 5 bases and J by 3 bases, with 11 bases between. The CDR3 is 14 amino acids. Germline loops: CDR1 SGHVS, CDR2 FNYEAQ. The CDR3 DNA follows: TGTGCCAGCAGCCCCTTTCCGAATGGAAACACCATATATTTT. This translates into CASSPFPNGNTIYF.

The chain combines TRBV3-1 with TRBJ2-2; 12 nucleotides line up with TRBD2. V was clipped by 5 bases and J by 10 bases; unmatched bases: 8. Germline V gene lookup returns CDR1 LGHDT and CDR2 YNNKEL (reference sequence). This CDR3 region has 15 residues. The DNA for the CDR3 is TGTGCCAGCAGCAAGAGACTAGCGGGAGTAGAGGAGCTGTTTTTT. Its translation: CASSKRLAGVEELFF. Combining the CDR3 with reference TRBV3-1 and TRBJ2-2 gives the whole variable domain DTAVSQTPKYLVTQMGNDKSIKCEQNLGHDTMYWYKQDSKKFLKIMFSYNNKELIINETVPNRFSPKSPDKAHLNLHINSLELGDSAVYFCASSKRLAGVEELFFGEGSRLTVL.

This clonotype was picked up a small number of times. The chain joins TRBV5-6 to TRBJ1-4; 7 nucleotides agree with TRBD1. The junction had 6 bases not matched to a gene; V was cut back by 0 bases and J by 7 bases. From germline, CDR1 is SGHDT and CDR2 YYEEEE. The CDR3 covers 15 residues. In DNA, the CDR3 is TGTGCCAGCAGCTTGGTGCAGGGGGGGAGTGAAAAACTGTTTTTT. This sequence encodes CASSLVQGGSEKLFF.

This clonotype showed up just a few times. The J gene is TRBJ2-3, the V gene TRBV6-6; D possibly corresponds to TRBD1 (6 bases). Trimming pared 7 bases from V and 6 bases from J, leaving 14 bases between. Per the germline V gene, CDR1 is MNHNY and CDR2 is SVGAGI (reference sequence). The CDR3 is 13 amino acids. CDR3 region: CASKGVGSDTQYF. The CDR3 region has the DNA TGTGCCAGCAAGGGGGTCGGATCGGATACGCAGTATTTT.

There are a few counts of this clonotype. The genes are TRBV5-1 and TRBJ1-1, with TRBD1 matching over 7 bases. The J segment lost 1 base and the V segment lost 3 bases, leaving 3 bases of the junction unmatched. This CDR3 comprises 14 residues. Germline V gives CDR1 SGHRS, CDR2 YFSETQ. CDR3 in DNA: TGCGCCAGCAGCTCCGGGACAGAGAACACTGAAGCTTTCTTT. It encodes CASSSGTENTEAFF.

CDR3 coding DNA: TGTGCCAGCAGCATTCGACCGAGGAACACTGAAGCTTTCTTT. It specifies CASSIRPRNTEAFF. The chain employs TRBV6-2 or TRBV6-3 and TRBJ1-1; D not certain. CDR1 and CDR2 from the germline V gene are MNHEY and SVGEGT. The CDR3 sequence is 14 residues long. V lost 6 bases and J 1 base, leaving 12 bases between the germline ends.

The chain employs TRBV15 and TRBJ2-5; TRBD1 or TRBD2 may be the D gene (5 bases each). V was pared by 6 bases and J by 11 bases, with 22 bases between. Germline CDR1 reads LNHNV; CDR2 reads YYDKDF (reference sequence). The CDR3 runs to 14 residues. The CDR3 DNA reads as TGTGCCACCAGGCCGGACATAGATCGGGGCAGGCAGTACTTC. Its translation is CATRPDIDRGRQYF.

As DNA, the CDR3 is TGTGCCAGCAGCTTCAATAGCGGGAGAAGTTCCAACGAGCAGTACTTC. Translated, it gives CASSFNSGRSSNEQYF. V usage is TRBV7-8 and J usage is TRBJ2-7, with TRBD2 matching 9 bases. Germline V gene lookup returns CDR1 SGHVS and CDR2 FQNEAQ. The V segment lost 3 bases and the J segment 5 bases; nucleotides outside the gene matches: 11. CDR3 size: 16 residues.

J is TRBJ2-5 and V is TRBV5-1; TRBD1 matches at 7 bases. V lost 2 bases and J lost 5; bases outside the gene matches: 9. Germline assignment: CDR1 SGHRS and CDR2 YFSETQ. There are 15 residues in the CDR3. DNA of the CDR3: TGCGCCAGCAGCTTTTCTGACAGGGTGCGCGAGACCCAGTACTTC. Translation: CASSFSDRVRETQYF. The entire variable domain, with the rest obtained from reference TRBV5-1 and TRBJ2-5, is as follows: KAGVTQTPRYLIKTRGQQVTLSCSPISGHRSVSWYQQTPGQGLQFLFEYFSETQRNKGNFPGRFSGRQFSNSRSEMNVSTLELGDSALYLCASSFSDRVRETQYFGPGTRLLVL.

The gene calls are TRBV5-1 and TRBJ2-5; TRBD2 matches at 12 bases. The DNA end lines up better with TRBJ2-7; the J call may be wrong. Germline V gene sequence: CDR1 SGHRS, CDR2 YFSETQ. The CDR3 has 15 amino acids. The CDR3 here is CASSAGLAGSYEQYF. CDR3 nucleotide sequence: TGCGCCAGCAGCGCAGGACTAGCGGGATCGTACGAGCAGTACTTC.

The chain links TRBV5-1 to TRBJ1-3, with 7 nucleotides matching TRBD1. The CDR3 extends over 16 amino acids. Germline assignment: CDR1 SGHRS and CDR2 YFSETQ. The ends lost 4 bases at V and 0 bases at J; junction bases unmatched: 7. CDR3 bases: TGCGCCAGCAGCGGCGGGACAGTCGGCTCTGGAAACACCATATATTTT. Its translation is CASSGGTVGSGNTIYF. Based on the CDR3 plus reference TRBV5-1 and TRBJ1-3, the full variable domain is KAGVTQTPRYLIKTRGQQVTLSCSPISGHRSVSWYQQTPGQGLQFLFEYFSETQRNKGNFPGRFSGRQFSNSRSEMNVSTLELGDSALYLCASSGGTVGSGNTIYFGEGSWLTVV.

The table lists this clonotype with a few counts. This sequence joins TRBV7-2 and TRBJ1-1; D remains unclear. CDR1 is SGHTA and CDR2 is FQGNSA in the germline V gene. The CDR3 runs to 13 residues. Trimming took 3 bases from V and 2 from J, leaving 7 bases between them. CDR3 DNA: TGTGCCAGCAGCTTCTCAACCAACACTGAAGCTTTCTTT. Its translation: CASSFSTNTEAFF.

This clonotype has only a few counts. This sequence joins TRBV5-1 and TRBJ1-1; D gene unclear. The CDR3 sequence is 16 residues long. V was trimmed by 4 bases and J by 3 bases, leaving 19 bases between them. Germline V gene lookup returns CDR1 SGHRS and CDR2 YFSETQ. As DNA, the CDR3 is TGCGCCAGCAGCACGGGTCTAGGGAACCGGTACACTGAAGCTTTCTTT. Translation gives CASSTGLGNRYTEAFF.

This clonotype was found a few times. The J gene is TRBJ1-1, the V gene TRBV7-9, with 8 bases matching TRBD1. The V and J ends lost 4 bases and 0 bases, in that order; junction bases with no gene match: 4. The CDR3 runs to 15 residues. The germline V gene encodes CDR1 SEHNR and CDR2 FQNEAQ (reference sequence). The CDR3 region has the DNA TGTGCCAGCAGCTCGGACAGGGTGTTGAACACTGAAGCTTTCTTT. Protein: CASSSDRVLNTEAFF.

The chain couples TRBV12-1 to TRBJ2-5; the table's TRBD1 call for D was not verified on the DNA. TRBV12-1 is tagged as a pseudogene. There are 16 residues in the CDR3. CDR3 amino acids: CASSFDSTGPTREQYF. In DNA, the CDR3 is TGTGCCAGCAGCTTTGACAGCACAGGCCCAACCCGGGAGCAGTACTTC.

The sample holds a few counts of this clonotype. The chain uses TRBV7-9 and TRBJ2-7, with D tentatively TRBD1 (5 bases). The V gene lost 3 bases and the J gene lost 0 bases, with 6 bases spanning the gap. Germline CDR1 is SEHNR and CDR2 is FQNEAQ (reference sequence). This CDR3 contains 13 residues. CDR3 sequence (DNA): TGTGCCAGCAGCTTGACAGACTCCTACGAGCAGTACTTC. Amino acid sequence: CASSLTDSYEQYF.

The J gene is TRBJ2-5, the V gene TRBV18; TRBD1 matches at 7 bases. J lost 6 bases, V lost 5 bases, and 9 bases had no gene match. This CDR3 is built from 14 residues. CDR1 and CDR2 (germline): KGHSH, LQKENI. The CDR3 is CASSTRQGVKTQYF. CDR3 sequence (DNA): TGTGCCAGCTCAACTCGACAGGGTGTAAAGACCCAGTACTTC.

About this clonotype: A read error may produce the germline difference seen at one junction end. The V gene is TRBV4-2, the J gene TRBJ2-7, with 9 positions matching TRBD2. The V gene's germline CDR1 is LGHNA and CDR2 YNFKEQ. The CDR3 is made up of 18 amino acids. CDR3 sequence reads: CASSPASAPTSGAYKQYF. The DNA of the CDR3 is TGTGCCAGCAGCCCTGCCTCGGCGCCGACTAGCGGCGCCTACAAGCAGTACTTC.

The chain uses TRBV6-1 and TRBJ2-1; D gene ambiguous. This CDR3 comprises 12 residues. Germline CDR1 MNHNS, CDR2 SASEGT. The V end was cut by 5 bases, the J end by 3 bases, with 5 bases between. In DNA form, the CDR3 reads TGTGCCAGCAGTACGTACTACAATGAGCAGTTCTTC. This sequence encodes CASSTYYNEQFF.

This clonotype turned up a few times. The chain recombines TRBV16 with TRBJ2-7; D is uncertain. Trimming removed 5 bases from V and 3 bases from J, with 14 bases in between. The germline gives CDR1 KGHSY, CDR2 FQNENV. This CDR3 has 14 amino acids. The CDR3 coding sequence is TGTGCCAGCAGCACACAAGGATCGTACTACGAGCAGTACTTC. Residues: CASSTQGSYYEQYF.

The rearrangement joins TRBV11-2 to TRBJ2-5; D is ambiguous. Germline CDR1 and CDR2: SGHAT and FQNNGV. V dropped 3 bases and J dropped 0 bases, with 11 bases sitting between them. This CDR3 contains 15 residues. The DNA of the CDR3 is TGTGCCAGCAGCTTTCTTGGGTCAAACCAAGAGACCCAGTACTTC. The encoded protein is CASSFLGSNQETQYF.

There are many counts of this clonotype. V usage is TRBV29-1 and J usage is TRBJ2-5; D is unclear. The CDR3 spans 12 residues. Deletions cut 3 bases from V and 0 bases from J, with 5 bases between. CDR1 SQVTM and CDR2 ANQGSEA come from the germline V gene. CDR3 bases: TGCAGCGTTGACAGAAACCAAGAGACCCAGTACTTC. It is translated as CSVDRNQETQYF.

The CDR3 loop is CSALLADSLNEQFF. The CDR3 coding sequence is TGCAGTGCCTTGCTAGCGGACTCACTCAATGAGCAGTTCTTC. V gene TRBV20-1 combines with J gene TRBJ2-1; 7 bases align to TRBD2. The V gene end was trimmed by 6 bases and the J gene end by 6 bases; junction bases not matched to a gene: 11. CDR3 length: 14 amino acids. In germline, CDR1 is DFQATT, CDR2 SNEGSKA (reference sequence).

In its sample, this clonotype was seen many times. The chain joins TRBV25-1 to TRBJ2-5; 9 nucleotides agree with TRBD2. Germline CDR1 reads MGHDK; CDR2 reads SYGVNS. This CDR3 comprises 14 residues. After removal of 8 bases from V and 4 bases from J, the junction contained 8 bases not matched to a gene. The CDR3 region is CASSLLAGRETQYF. As DNA, the CDR3 is TGTGCCAGCTCTCTTCTAGCGGGACGAGAGACCCAGTACTTC.